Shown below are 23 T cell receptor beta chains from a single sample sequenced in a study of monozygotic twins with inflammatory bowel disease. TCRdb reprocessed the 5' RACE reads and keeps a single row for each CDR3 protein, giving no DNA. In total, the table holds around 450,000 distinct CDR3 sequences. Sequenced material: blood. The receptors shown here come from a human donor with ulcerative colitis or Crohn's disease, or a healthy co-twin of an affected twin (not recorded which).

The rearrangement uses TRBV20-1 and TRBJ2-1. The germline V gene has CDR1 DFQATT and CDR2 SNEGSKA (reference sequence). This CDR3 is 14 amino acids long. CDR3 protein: CSARGRESYNEQFF.

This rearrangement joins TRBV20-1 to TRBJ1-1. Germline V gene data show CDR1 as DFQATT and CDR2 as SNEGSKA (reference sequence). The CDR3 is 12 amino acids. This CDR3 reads CSAIPSAGEAFF.

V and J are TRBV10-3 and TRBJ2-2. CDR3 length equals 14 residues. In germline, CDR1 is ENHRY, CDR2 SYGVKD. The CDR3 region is CAINSGRGTGELFF.

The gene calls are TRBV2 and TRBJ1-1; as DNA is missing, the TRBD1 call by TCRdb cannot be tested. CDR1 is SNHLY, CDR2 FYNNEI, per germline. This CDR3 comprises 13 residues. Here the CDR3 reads CASIRDTDTEAFF.

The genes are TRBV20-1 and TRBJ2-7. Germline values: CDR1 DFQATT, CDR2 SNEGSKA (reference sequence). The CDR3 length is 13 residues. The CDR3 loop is CSAKDLDTYEQYF.

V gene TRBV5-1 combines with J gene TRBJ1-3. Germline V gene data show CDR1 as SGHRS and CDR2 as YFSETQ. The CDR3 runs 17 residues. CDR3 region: CASSFLSGPSSGNTIYF.

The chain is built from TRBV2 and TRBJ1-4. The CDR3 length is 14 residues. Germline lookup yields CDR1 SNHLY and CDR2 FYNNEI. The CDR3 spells CVSSSLGLNEKLFF.

Here the CDR3 reads CASSAPGQAITDTQYF. The J gene is TRBJ2-3, the V gene TRBV28; lacking DNA, the TRBD1 call made by TCRdb goes unchecked. Germline CDR1 reads MDHEN; CDR2 reads SYDVKM. The CDR3 covers 16 residues.

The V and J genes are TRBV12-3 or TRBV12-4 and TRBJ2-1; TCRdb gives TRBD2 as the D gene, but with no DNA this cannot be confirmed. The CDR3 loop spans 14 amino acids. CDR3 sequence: CASSLEAGRGEQFF.

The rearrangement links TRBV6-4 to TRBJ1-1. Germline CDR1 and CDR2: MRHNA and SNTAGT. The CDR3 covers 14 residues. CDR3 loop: CASSTREGNTEAFF.

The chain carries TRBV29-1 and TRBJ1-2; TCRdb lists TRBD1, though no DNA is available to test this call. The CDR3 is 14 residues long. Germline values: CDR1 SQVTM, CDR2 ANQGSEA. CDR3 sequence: CSVVGDREYYGYTF.

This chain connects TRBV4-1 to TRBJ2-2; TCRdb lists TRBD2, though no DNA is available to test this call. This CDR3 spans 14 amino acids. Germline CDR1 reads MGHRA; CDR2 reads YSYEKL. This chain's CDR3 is CASRLASNTGELFF.

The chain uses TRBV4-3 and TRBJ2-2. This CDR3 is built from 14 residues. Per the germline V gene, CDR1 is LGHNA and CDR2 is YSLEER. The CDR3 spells CASSQEPNTGELFF.

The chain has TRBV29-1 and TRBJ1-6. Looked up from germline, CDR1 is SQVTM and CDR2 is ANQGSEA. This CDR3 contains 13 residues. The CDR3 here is CSVMPTDGSPLHF. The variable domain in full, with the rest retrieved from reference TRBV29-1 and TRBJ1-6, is SAVISQKPSRDICQRGTSLTIQCQVDSQVTMMFWYRQQPGQSLTLIATANQGSEATYESGFVIDKFPISRPNLTFSTLTVSNMSPEDSSIYLCSVMPTDGSPLHFGNGTRLTVT.

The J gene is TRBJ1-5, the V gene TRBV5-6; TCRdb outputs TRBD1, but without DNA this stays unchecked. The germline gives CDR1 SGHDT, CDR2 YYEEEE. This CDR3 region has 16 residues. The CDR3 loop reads CASSLFDRGDNQPQHF.

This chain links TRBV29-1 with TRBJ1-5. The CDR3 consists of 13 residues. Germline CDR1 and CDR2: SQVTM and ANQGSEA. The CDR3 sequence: CSALMGADQPQHF. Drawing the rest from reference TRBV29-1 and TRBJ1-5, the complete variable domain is SAVISQKPSRDICQRGTSLTIQCQVDSQVTMMFWYRQQPGQSLTLIATANQGSEATYESGFVIDKFPISRPNLTFSTLTVSNMSPEDSSIYLCSALMGADQPQHFGDGTRLSIL.

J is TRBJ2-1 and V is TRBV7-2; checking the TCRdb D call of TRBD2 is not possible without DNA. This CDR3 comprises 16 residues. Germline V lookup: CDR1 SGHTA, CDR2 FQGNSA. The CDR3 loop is CASSLVSGLDFNEQFF.

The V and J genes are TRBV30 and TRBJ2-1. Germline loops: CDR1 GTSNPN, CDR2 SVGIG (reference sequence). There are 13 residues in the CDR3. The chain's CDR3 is CAWSVSIYNEQFF.

The CDR3 here is CASSIGGRGSQPQHF. The V and J genes are TRBV5-6 and TRBJ1-5; TCRdb's D gene call, TRBD1, goes unchecked for lack of DNA. CDR3 length: 15 residues. Germline V gene lookup returns CDR1 SGHDT and CDR2 YYEEEE.

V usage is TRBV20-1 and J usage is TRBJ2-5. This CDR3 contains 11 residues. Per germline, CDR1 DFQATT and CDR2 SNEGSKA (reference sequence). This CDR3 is CSARDMETQYF.

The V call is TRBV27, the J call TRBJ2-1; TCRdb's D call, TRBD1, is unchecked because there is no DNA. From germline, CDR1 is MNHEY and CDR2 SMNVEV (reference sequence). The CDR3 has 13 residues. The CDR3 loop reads CASSPRTANEQFF.

CDR3 in amino acids: CASSFGVPADTQYF. J is TRBJ2-3 and V is TRBV7-9; with no DNA, the TCRdb D assignment of TRBD1 cannot be verified. CDR1 and CDR2 (germline): SEHNR, FQNEAQ (reference sequence). This CDR3 is 14 amino acids long. Supplemented by reference TRBV7-9 and TRBJ2-3, the full variable domain reads DTGVSQNPRHKITKRGQNVTFRCDPISEHNRLYWYRQTLGQGPEFLTYFQNEAQLEKSRLLSDRFSAERPKGSFSTLEIQRTEQGDSAMYLCASSFGVPADTQYFGPGTRLTVL.

CDR3 sequence: CSVVTGVSSYEQYF. The V and J genes are TRBV29-1 and TRBJ2-7; TCRdb designates TRBD1, a call that cannot be tested without DNA. Germline assignment: CDR1 SQVTM and CDR2 ANQGSEA. The CDR3 sequence is 14 residues long.